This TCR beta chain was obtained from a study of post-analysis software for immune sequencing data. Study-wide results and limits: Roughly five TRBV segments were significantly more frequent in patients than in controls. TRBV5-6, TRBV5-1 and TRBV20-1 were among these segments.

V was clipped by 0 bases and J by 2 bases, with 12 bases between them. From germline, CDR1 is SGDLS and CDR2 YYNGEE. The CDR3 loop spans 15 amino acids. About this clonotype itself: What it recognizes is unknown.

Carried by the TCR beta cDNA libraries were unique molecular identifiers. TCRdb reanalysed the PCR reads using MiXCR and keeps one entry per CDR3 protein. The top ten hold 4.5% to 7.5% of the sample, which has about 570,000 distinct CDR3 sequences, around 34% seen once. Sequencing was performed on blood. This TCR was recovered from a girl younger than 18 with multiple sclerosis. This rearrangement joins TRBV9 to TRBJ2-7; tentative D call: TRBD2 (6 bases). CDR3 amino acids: CASSVDASAAYEQYF. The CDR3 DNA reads TGTGCCAGCAGCGTAGATGCTAGCGCGGCCTACGAGCAGTACTTC.